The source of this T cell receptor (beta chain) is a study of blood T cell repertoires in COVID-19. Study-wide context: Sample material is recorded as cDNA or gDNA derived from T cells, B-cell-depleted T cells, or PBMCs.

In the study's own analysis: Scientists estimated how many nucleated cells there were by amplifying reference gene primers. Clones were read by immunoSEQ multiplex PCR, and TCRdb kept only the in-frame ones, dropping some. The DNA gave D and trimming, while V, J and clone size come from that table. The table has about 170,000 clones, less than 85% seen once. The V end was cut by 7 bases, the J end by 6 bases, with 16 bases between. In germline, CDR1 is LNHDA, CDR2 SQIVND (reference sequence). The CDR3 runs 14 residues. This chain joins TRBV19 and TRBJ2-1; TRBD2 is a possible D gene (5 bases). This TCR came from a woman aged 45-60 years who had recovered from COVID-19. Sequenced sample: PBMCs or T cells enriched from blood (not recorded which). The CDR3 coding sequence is TGTGCCAGTAATTGGCCGGGAACCCCCAATGAGCAGTTCTTC. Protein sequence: CASNWPGTPNEQFF. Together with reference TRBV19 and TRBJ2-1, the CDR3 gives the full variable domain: DGGITQSPKYLFRKEGQNVTLSCEQNLNHDAMYWYRQDPGQGLRLIYYSQIVNDFQKGDIAEGYSVSREKKESFPLTVTSAQKNPTAFYLCASNWPGTPNEQFFGPGTRLTVL.